The 26 T cell receptor beta chains presented below share a single source sample, sequenced in a study of human T cells and chemical hapten exposure. The time point was: patch test 3, about 24 weeks after DPC sensitization. Stated treatment: therapeutic diphenylcyclopropenone sensitization with weekly scalp DPC. Via MiXCR, TCRdb re-called the RACE reads, giving one row per CDR3 protein. Of tens of thousands of distinct CDR3 sequences listed, about 11% are singletons. Sequencing used whole blood, obtained in connection with sensitization to the hapten diphenylcyclopropenone (DPC). The receptors stem from a woman in her thirties with alopecia areata. Some clones in this sample may be carry-over from other donors' samples.

This clonotype occurred a few times. V is TRBV18 and J is TRBJ2-3, with D unclear. Germline V gene lookup returns CDR1 KGHSH and CDR2 LQKENI. V dropped 4 bases and J dropped 3 bases, with 14 bases sitting between them. This CDR3 has 15 residues. The CDR3 protein is CASSHNRGVTDTQYF. The CDR3 nucleotides read TGTGCCAGCTCACATAACAGAGGAGTAACAGATACGCAGTATTTT.

Points on this clonotype: This CDR3 fails to terminate in the conserved phenylalanine or tryptophan, so it likely reflects a read error. The rearrangement uses TRBV5-1 and TRBJ1-1; D might be TRBD1 (6 bases). Trimming pared 6 bases from V and 2 bases from J, leaving 14 bases between. The CDR3 extends over 14 amino acids. The germline V gene encodes CDR1 SGHRS and CDR2 YFSETQ. The CDR3 reads CASNTGTGNTEAFI. The CDR3 DNA sequence: TGCGCCAGCAACACAGGGACCGGAAACACTGAAGCTTTCATT.

This clonotype turned up a few times. The rearrangement links TRBV9 to TRBJ2-1; D is unclear. The CDR3 extends over 12 amino acids. V was shortened by 1 base and J by 5 bases, with 4 bases between the two germline ends. Germline loops: CDR1 SGDLS, CDR2 YYNGEE. The CDR3 loop is CASSVINNEQFF. The CDR3 DNA reads TGTGCCAGCAGCGTAATCAACAATGAGCAGTTCTTC. The variable domain in full, completed from reference TRBV9 and TRBJ2-1, reads DSGVTQTPKHLITATGQRVTLRCSPRSGDLSVYWYQQSLDQGLQFLIQYYNGEERAKGNILERFSAQQFPDLHSELNLSSLELGDSALYFCASSVINNEQFFGPGTRLTVL.

This clonotype has a count of ten or more. V usage is TRBV3-1 and J usage is TRBJ2-7; the D gene is possibly TRBD2 (5 bases). The CDR3 extends over 14 amino acids. From germline, CDR1 is LGHDT and CDR2 YNNKEL (reference sequence). V lost 0 bases, J lost 5 bases, and 11 bases lay in between. The CDR3 protein is CASSQDLRVHEQYF. DNA of the CDR3: TGTGCCAGCAGCCAAGATTTGAGGGTGCACGAGCAGTACTTC.

The table lists this clonotype with a few counts. The V gene is TRBV4-1, the J gene TRBJ2-7; the D gene is possibly TRBD2 (5 bases). This CDR3 region has 15 residues. Trimming stripped 1 base from V and 1 base from J, with 11 bases between. Germline values: CDR1 MGHRA, CDR2 YSYEKL. CDR3 in DNA: TGCGCCAGCAGCCAAGCCCCCGGGGAATCCTACGAGCAGTACTTC. The encoded protein is CASSQAPGESYEQYF.

The chain employs TRBV27 and TRBJ2-2; D is perhaps TRBD2 (5 bases). V lost 8 bases, J lost 4 bases, and 14 bases lay in between. The CDR3 is made up of 14 amino acids. Germline-derived CDR1 and CDR2 are MNHEY and SMNVEV (reference sequence). The chain's CDR3 is CASGGTSSTGELFF. The CDR3 nucleotides are TGTGCCAGCGGAGGTACTAGTTCCACCGGGGAGCTGTTTTTT.

This clonotype was counted at least ten times. The chain carries TRBV28 and TRBJ2-7; D possibly corresponds to TRBD2 (6 bases). The germline gives CDR1 MDHEN, CDR2 SYDVKM. This CDR3 contains 13 residues. V gave up 6 bases and J gave up 4 bases, with 13 bases separating them. The CDR3: CASSSGTFYEQYV. DNA for the CDR3: TGTGCCAGCAGCTCCGGGACTTTTTACGAGCAGTACGTC.

This clonotype was detected only a few times. The chain links TRBV29-1 to TRBJ2-2; D ambiguous. The CDR3 length is 12 residues. Germline V gives CDR1 SQVTM, CDR2 ANQGSEA. The germline V and J ends were trimmed by 4 bases and 1 base, with 4 bases remaining between them. The CDR3 DNA reads as TGCAGCGTTGGGGAGAACACCGGGGAGCTGTTTTTT. This codes for CSVGENTGELFF.

This clonotype has a count of ten or more. One end of the junction fails to match germline, which may point to a read error. This chain uses TRBV7-7 with TRBJ1-6; perhaps TRBD1 as D (6 bases). From germline, CDR1 is SSHAT and CDR2 FNYEAQ (reference sequence). CDR3 length: 15 residues. CDR3 protein: CASSQTRGQDSPLHF. The CDR3 DNA reads as TGTGCTAGCAGCCAGACTCGGGGACAAGATTCACCCCTCCACTTT.

The rearrangement links TRBV9 to TRBJ1-3, with a weak D call TRBD1 (5 bases). Germline CDR1 is SGDLS and CDR2 is YYNGEE. Trimming shortened V by 3 bases and J by 1 base, and 14 bases separated the two germline ends. CDR3 length: 16 amino acids. The CDR3 DNA reads TGTGCCAGCAGCGCATCCCCCAGACAGTCTGGAAACACCATATATTTT. Translation gives CASSASPRQSGNTIYF.

This clonotype has ten or more counts. The chain has TRBV7-2 and TRBJ2-1, with no clear D. Per germline, CDR1 SGHTA and CDR2 FQGNSA. V gave up 3 bases and J gave up 1 base, with 16 bases separating them. There are 17 residues in the CDR3. The CDR3 region is CASSFAWAGSSYNEQFF. The CDR3 DNA follows: TGTGCCAGCAGCTTCGCCTGGGCTGGGTCGTCCTACAATGAGCAGTTCTTC.

This sequence joins TRBV10-3 and TRBJ2-3; TRBD1 matches 7 bases. CDR1 is ENHRY, CDR2 SYGVKD, per germline. V lost 4 bases, J lost 6 bases, and 10 bases stayed unmatched. The CDR3 totals 15 residues. The CDR3 nucleotides read TGTGCCATCAGTGCACAGGGGCCCGCTTTGGATACGCAGTATTTT. It encodes CAISAQGPALDTQYF.

This clonotype was recorded at least ten times. The CDR3 region is CASSPHSGVAETQYF. CDR3 nucleotides: TGTGCCAGCAGCCCCCACTCGGGGGTCGCAGAGACCCAGTACTTC. The chain couples TRBV7-9 to TRBJ2-5, with D perhaps matching TRBD2 (6 bases). The germline V gene has CDR1 SEHNR and CDR2 FQNEAQ (reference sequence). The CDR3 covers 15 residues. Deletions cut 5 bases from V and 4 bases from J, with 17 bases between.

This clonotype was seen repeatedly, ten times or more. The rearrangement joins TRBV6-2 or TRBV6-3 to TRBJ1-1; tentative D call: TRBD1 (6 bases). This CDR3 is 17 amino acids long. Germline lookup yields CDR1 MNHEY and CDR2 SVGEGT. Between the trimmed V and J ends, which lost 0 bases and 5 bases, there was a span of 19 bases. CDR3 sequence: CASSYSGVGGAPTEAFF. The CDR3 coding sequence is TGTGCCAGCAGTTACTCCGGAGTGGGGGGCGCGCCGACTGAAGCTTTCTTT.

The chain is built from TRBV20-1 and TRBJ1-5; maybe TRBD1 (6 bases). The CDR3 is made up of 14 amino acids. V dropped 3 bases and J dropped 0 bases, with 9 bases sitting between them. The germline gives CDR1 DFQATT, CDR2 SNEGSKA (reference sequence). CDR3 DNA sequence: TGCAGTGCTAGTGGGGGGCTTAGCAATCAGCCCCAGCATTTT. This encodes CSASGGLSNQPQHF.

This clonotype showed up just once. A much larger clone lies a single base off, so this may be a read error. The V gene is TRBV20-1, the J gene TRBJ2-5, with 12 bases matching TRBD1. V shed 3 bases and J 6 bases; nucleotides not matched to a gene: 5. This CDR3 is built from 14 residues. Looked up from germline, CDR1 is DFQATT and CDR2 is SNEGSKA (reference sequence). The CDR3 DNA reads TGCAGTGCTAGGAGGGACAGGGGGCTAAAGACCCAGTACTTC. As protein: CSARRDRGLKTQYF.

This rearrangement joins TRBV5-4 to TRBJ2-7; tentatively, D is TRBD1 or TRBD2 (5 bases each). Germline V CDR1 and CDR2: SGHNT, YYREEE (reference sequence). This CDR3 has 15 amino acids. V dropped 6 bases and J dropped 5 bases, with 21 bases sitting between them. The chain's CDR3 is CASNPGPRQGDEQYF. DNA for the CDR3: TGTGCCAGCAACCCGGGACCCCGCCAAGGCGACGAGCAGTACTTC. The full variable domain, with the rest looked up from reference TRBV5-4 and TRBJ2-7, is ETGVTQSPTHLIKTRGQQVTLRCSSQSGHNTVSWYQQALGQGPQFIFQYYREEENGRGNFPPRFSGLQFPNYSSELNVNALELDDSALYLCASNPGPRQGDEQYFGPGTRLTVT.

The chain employs TRBV3-1 and TRBJ2-3; D unclear. Germline V CDR1 and CDR2: LGHDT, YNNKEL (reference sequence). The CDR3 has 10 residues. Trimming removed 8 bases from V and 6 bases from J, with 6 bases in between. The CDR3 reads CASGFDTQYF. Here the CDR3 DNA reads TGTGCCAGCGGATTTGATACGCAGTATTTT.

This clonotype was detected ten times or more. This chain uses TRBV19 with TRBJ1-2; 8 bases agree with TRBD1. Per germline, CDR1 LNHDA and CDR2 SQIVND (reference sequence). With 5 bases clipped from V and 8 bases from J, the junction kept 7 bases outside the gene matches. CDR3 length equals 13 residues. In DNA, the CDR3 is TGTGCCAGTAGTGTCACCAGGGGGCGCGGCTACACCTTC. Translated: CASSVTRGRGYTF.

This rearrangement joins TRBV3-1 to TRBJ1-1; unclear D gene. V was clipped by 1 base and J by 6 bases, with 9 bases between them. This CDR3 comprises 13 residues. Germline-derived CDR1 and CDR2 are LGHDT and YNNKEL (reference sequence). CDR3 loop: CASSQGSLAEAFF. CDR3 nucleotide sequence: TGTGCCAGCAGCCAAGGTTCTCTCGCTGAAGCTTTCTTT.

V gene TRBV4-1 combines with J gene TRBJ1-1, with D tentatively TRBD1 (6 bases). The germline V and J ends were trimmed by 8 bases and 5 bases, with 15 bases remaining between them. Looked up from germline, CDR1 is MGHRA and CDR2 is YSYEKL. The CDR3 has 13 residues. The CDR3 is CASLPEGGTEAFF. The CDR3 DNA is TGCGCCAGCCTACCTGAAGGGGGGACTGAAGCTTTCTTT.

For the CDR3, the DNA is TGCAGCGTTGAGGACAGGCAGAACGAGCAGTACTTC. The encoded protein is CSVEDRQNEQYF. The rearrangement uses TRBV29-1 and TRBJ2-7, with 7 bases identical to TRBD1. V dropped 3 bases and J dropped 5; count of bases not matched to a gene: 4. CDR3 length equals 12 residues. The V gene's germline CDR1 is SQVTM and CDR2 ANQGSEA.

The chain is built from TRBV12-3 or TRBV12-4 and TRBJ2-1, with 9 nucleotides matching TRBD1. There are 16 residues in the CDR3. The junction had 3 bases not matched to a gene; V was cut back by 2 bases and J by 1 base. CDR3 sequence reads: CASSLWGQGSYNEQFF. As DNA, the CDR3 is TGTGCCAGCAGTTTATGGGGACAGGGTTCCTACAATGAGCAGTTCTTC.

In its sample, this clonotype was seen many times. This rearrangement joins TRBV24-1 to TRBJ2-1; 14 nucleotides line up with TRBD2. CDR3 size: 18 residues. Germline V gene lookup returns CDR1 KGHDR and CDR2 SFDVKD. J was trimmed by 1 base and V by 9 bases; bases with no gene match: 10. CDR3 sequence: CATGIGTSGSGSYNEQFF. CDR3 bases: TGTGCCACCGGGATCGGGACTAGCGGGAGCGGGTCCTACAATGAGCAGTTCTTC.

The table lists this clonotype with many counts. This chain links TRBV20-1 with TRBJ1-4; D is ambiguous. With 3 bases removed from V and 4 bases from J, the gap between germline ends came to 6 bases. Germline-derived CDR1 and CDR2 are DFQATT and SNEGSKA (reference sequence). The CDR3 spans 12 residues. The CDR3 nucleotides are TGCAGTGCTAGGGACGTTAATGAAAAACTGTTTTTT. This sequence encodes CSARDVNEKLFF.

This clonotype was found a few times. The chain couples TRBV6-6 to TRBJ2-7; 10 positions agree with TRBD2. CDR1 and CDR2 (germline): MNHNY, SVGAGI (reference sequence). J gave up 6 bases and V 2 bases, and 10 bases lay outside the gene matches. The CDR3 contains 16 residues. The CDR3, as DNA: TGTGCCAGCAGTTACCGGGCAGCGGGAGGGGATCGCGAGCAGTACTTC. Amino acid sequence: CASSYRAAGGDREQYF.